A single sample is the source of the 2 T cell receptor beta chains below, sequenced in a study of T-cell reconstitution after alpha-beta-depleted transplantation in children. For TCRbeta, the library was prepared with unique molecular identifiers. TCRdb recomputed calls from the PCR reads with MiXCR, one row per CDR3 protein. The table shows some 200,000 distinct CDR3 sequences, with roughly 6.3% occurring only once. Source: PBMCs, taken before TCRalphabeta/CD19-depleted stem cell transplant. Source of these receptors: a girl in the first two years of life with combined immunodeficiency, due to receive a stem cell transplant.

This clonotype was seen many times. This chain connects TRBV20-1 to TRBJ2-2; D possibly corresponds to TRBD2 (6 bases). This CDR3 has 14 residues. The V end lost 3 bases, the J end lost 3 bases, and 11 bases lay between the germline ends. Germline V CDR1 and CDR2: DFQATT, SNEGSKA (reference sequence). CDR3 in DNA: TGCAGTGCTAGTGGGGACTCCGACACCGGGGAGCTGTTTTTT. This gives the protein CSASGDSDTGELFF.

This clonotype was detected ten times or more. The V and J genes are TRBV4-1 and TRBJ2-7; the D call may be TRBD1 or TRBD2 (5 bases each). V lost 0 bases and J lost 3, with 9 bases in between. This CDR3 is built from 14 residues. The germline V gene has CDR1 MGHRA and CDR2 YSYEKL. As DNA, the CDR3 is TGCGCCAGCAGCCAAGATGGGGGAGACTACGAGCAGTACTTC. It specifies CASSQDGGDYEQYF.